This T cell receptor (beta chain) was sequenced during a study of T-cell reconstitution after alpha-beta-depleted transplantation in children. This clonotype was picked up many times. Unique molecular identifiers were built into the TCRbeta library. TCRdb re-derived calls from the PCR reads in MiXCR, one entry per CDR3 protein. The sample has 170,000 or so distinct CDR3 sequences; around 7% are singletons. V shed 0 bases and J shed 8 bases, with 13 bases lying between them. Germline assignment: CDR1 DFQATT and CDR2 SNEGSKA (reference sequence). The CDR3 extends over 13 amino acids. The source material was PBMCs from the stem cell graft donor, sampled from the stem cell graft. The source of this sequence is a human donor who donated a stem cell graft to a child with Wiskott-Aldrich syndrome. The chain has TRBV20-1 and TRBJ1-2; D gene ambiguous. Here the CDR3 DNA reads TGCAGTGCTAGAGATCCAGCTTTCCTCGGCTACACCTTC. This codes for CSARDPAFLGYTF.